Described below is a single T cell receptor (beta chain) sequence and its context. Measured with immunoSEQ multiplex PCR; TCRdb has only the in-frame clones, and not every one. This sample carries some 180,000 clones, approximately 80% of them seen once, and the ten largest clones take approximately 8.6%. These data belong to a study of blood T cell repertoires in COVID-19. At the level of the study: COVID-19 samples collected from the United States, Italy and Spain covered acute and convalescent phases.

V shed 6 bases and J 2 bases; nucleotides not matched to a gene: 7. The CDR3 length is 14 residues. In germline, CDR1 is LNHDA, CDR2 SQIVND (reference sequence). This chain joins TRBV19 and TRBJ2-7; 7 bases fit TRBD1. What was sequenced was peripheral blood. This TCR was recovered from a woman aged 50 to 60 with active or convalescent COVID-19. CDR3 region: CASSPDREPYEQYF. The CDR3 DNA is TGTGCCAGTAGCCCCGACAGGGAACCCTACGAGCAGTACTTC.